These T cell receptor beta chains were read from a single sample in a study of cytomegalovirus exposure and HLA in healthy donors. Profiled with immunoSEQ multiplex PCR; TCRdb holds only in-frame clones, not every one. The sample has 100,000 to 150,000 clones, approximately 80% seen once. The sequencing input was PBMCs. The receptors come from a man between 18 and 35 years old in good health and CMV-seronegative. CDR3s include the opening cysteine and the closing phenylalanine or tryptophan. D genes are given only for firm matches. Clone size is stated in some rows and not others, as once, few, many or a class when expanded.

>NA|NA|TRBJ2-5|TRBV16
CASSRDTQETQYF
TGTGCCAGCAGCCGCGACACCCAGGAGACCCAGTACTTC
>NA|NA|TRBJ1-6|TRBV27
CASSWAGVKSPLHF
TGTGCCAGCTCCTGGGCAGGGGTTAAGTCACCCCTCCACTTT
>NA|NA|TRBJ1-1|TRBV7-9
CASSMHWANTEAFF
TGTGCCAGCAGCATGCATTGGGCGAACACTGAAGCTTTCTTT
>NA|NA|TRBJ1-5|TRBV4-1
CASSLSRGMGNQPQHF
TGCGCCAGCAGCCTCAGTCGGGGTATGGGCAATCAGCCCCAGCATTTT
>few|NA|TRBJ2-7|TRBV9
CASSVGGRSSYEQYF
TGTGCCAGCAGCGTAGGCGGAAGGAGCTCCTACGAGCAGTACTTC
>NA|TRBD1|TRBJ1-6|TRBV13
CASSLVGTEDNSPLHF
TGTGCCAGCAGCTTAGTAGGGACAGAAGATAATTCACCCCTCCACTTT
>NA|TRBD1|TRBJ2-7|TRBV4-3
CASSQDRGQGQYF
TGCGCCAGCAGCCAAGATAGGGGACAGGGACAGTACTTC
>NA|NA|TRBJ2-7|TRBV5-6
CASSDGTSSYEQYF
TGTGCCAGCAGCGATGGGACTTCCTCATACGAGCAGTACTTC
>NA|TRBD1|TRBJ2-7|TRBV28
CASSDYGTVHEQYF
TGTGCCAGCAGTGACTACGGGACAGTCCACGAGCAGTACTTC
>NA|TRBD2|TRBJ2-1|TRBV7-3
CASSQEGLPANEQFF
TGTGCCAGCAGCCAAGAGGGACTACCAGCTAATGAGCAGTTCTTC
>NA|NA|TRBJ2-3|TRBV5-1
CASSLGRISDTQYF
TGCGCCAGCAGCCTGGGGAGGATCTCTGATACGCAGTATTTT
>NA|NA|TRBJ1-2|TRBV2
CASRARTTIYGYTF
TGTGCCAGCAGAGCAAGGACAACTATTTATGGCTACACCTTC
>NA|TRBD1|TRBJ1-2|TRBV5-6
CASSSVQRGRTGGYTF
TGTGCCAGCAGCTCGGTGCAGAGGGGGCGTACTGGTGGCTACACCTTC
>NA|TRBD2|TRBJ2-1|TRBV7-9
CASSLESGGTGHEQFF
TGTGCCAGCAGCTTAGAGAGCGGGGGAACGGGGCATGAGCAGTTCTTC
>NA|NA|TRBJ1-2|TRBV10-3
CAISETNGNYGYTF
TGTGCCATCAGTGAGACAAACGGGAACTATGGCTACACCTTC
>NA|NA|TRBJ2-7|TRBV7-6
CASSTYSQGYEQYF
TGTGCCAGCAGCACCTACAGCCAGGGATACGAGCAGTACTTC
>few|NA|TRBJ1-2|TRBV9
CASSVGLYGYTF
TGTGCCAGCAGCGTGGGACTTTATGGCTACACCTTC
>NA|TRBD1|TRBJ1-1|TRBV4-1
CASSPDSGQKAFF
TGCGCCAGCAGCCCAGACTCGGGACAGAAAGCTTTCTTT
>NA|TRBD1|TRBJ1-4|TRBV7-9
CASSSTKLQGVLHEKLFF
TGTGCCAGCAGCTCGACAAAATTACAGGGGGTACTTCATGAAAAACTGTTTTTT
>NA|NA|TRBJ1-2|TRBV6-1
CASSEAEGNYGYTF
TGTGCCAGCAGTGAAGCGGAGGGGAACTATGGCTACACCTTC
>NA|TRBD2|TRBJ2-7|TRBV6-5
CASSYSSLAEIYEQYF
TGTGCCAGCAGTTACTCATCCCTAGCGGAGATCTACGAGCAGTACTTC
>NA|NA|TRBJ1-5|TRBV15
CATGSGDGGIQPQHF
TGTGCCACCGGGTCCGGGGACGGAGGGATTCAGCCCCAGCATTTT
>NA|NA|TRBJ1-1|TRBV15
CATSRVPQGSTEAFF
TGTGCCACCAGCAGAGTTCCACAGGGCTCGACTGAAGCTTTCTTT
>NA|NA|TRBJ1-1|TRBV19
CASSISGRPDTEAFF
TGTGCCAGTAGTATAAGTGGGCGCCCGGACACTGAAGCTTTCTTT
>NA|NA|TRBJ1-1|TRBV5-1
CASSLVQVRRAEAFF
TGCGCCAGCAGCTTGGTACAGGTTAGAAGGGCTGAAGCTTTCTTT
>NA|NA|TRBJ2-7|TRBV5-1
CASSSITGYEQYF
TGCGCCAGCAGCTCGATTACAGGCTACGAGCAGTACTTC
>NA|TRBD1|TRBJ2-5|TRBV9
CASSVDLGTGEEQYF
TGTGCCAGCAGCGTAGATCTGGGGACAGGGGAGGAGCAGTACTTC
>NA|TRBD1|TRBJ1-2|TRBV5-4
CASSTDAGQYYGYTF
TGTGCCAGCAGCACCGACGCGGGACAGTACTATGGCTACACCTTC
>NA|NA|TRBJ2-7|TRBV29-1
CSVAERSYEQYF
TGCAGCGTCGCTGAACGGTCCTACGAGCAGTACTTC
>NA|NA|TRBJ1-6|TRBV19
CASSISTGNNSPLHF
TGTGCCAGTAGTATATCAACAGGCAATAATTCACCCCTCCACTTT
>NA|TRBD2|TRBJ2-1|TRBV2
CASSEWVGGALYNEQFF
TGTGCCAGCAGTGAATGGGTCGGGGGGGCCCTCTACAATGAGCAGTTCTTC
>NA|TRBD1|TRBJ1-2|TRBV4-3
CASSQEWGQGASYGYTF
TGCGCCAGCAGCCAAGAATGGGGGCAGGGGGCGAGTTATGGCTACACCTTC
>NA|NA|TRBJ1-5|TRBV15
CATSNVRGRQPQHF
TGTGCCACCTCCAACGTAAGGGGCCGTCAGCCCCAGCATTTT
>NA|NA|TRBJ1-2|TRBV7-6
CASSKTELEGYTF
TGTGCCAGCAGCAAGACAGAATTGGAGGGCTACACCTTC
>NA|TRBD1|TRBJ2-7|TRBV7-2
CASSFLGTGSYEQYF
TGTGCCAGCAGCTTTCTCGGGACAGGTTCCTACGAGCAGTACTTC
>NA|TRBD1|TRBJ1-1|TRBV9
CASSATTGTGRAEAFF
TGTGCCAGCAGCGCCACAACCGGGACAGGGAGGGCTGAAGCTTTCTTT
>NA|NA|TRBJ1-5|TRBV27
CASSLGGGAQPQHF
TGTGCCAGCAGTTTAGGTGGGGGGGCGCAGCCCCAGCATTTT
>NA|TRBD2|TRBJ2-5|TRBV7-2
CASLGLAGGPETQYF
TGTGCCAGCTTGGGACTAGCGGGGGGGCCAGAGACCCAGTACTTC
>once|TRBD1|TRBJ1-5|TRBV7-2
CASSWAGGNNQPQHF
TGTGCCAGCAGCTGGGCAGGGGGTAACAATCAGCCCCAGCATTTT
>NA|TRBD1|TRBJ1-5|TRBV12-5
CASGLVVLGRGPSNQPQHF
TGTGCTAGTGGTTTGGTAGTATTGGGCAGGGGGCCTAGCAATCAGCCCCAGCATTTT
>NA|TRBD1|TRBJ1-2|TRBV28
CASSQTGGYTF
TGTGCCAGCAGCCAGACAGGGGGCTACACCTTC
>few|TRBD1|TRBJ1-3|TRBV6-5
CASSYLQGGNTIYF
TGTGCCAGCAGTTATCTACAGGGGGGAAACACCATATATTTT
>NA|NA|TRBJ1-6|TRBV30
CAWKLRGSNSPLHF
TGTGCCTGGAAACTACGGGGGAGTAATTCACCCCTCCACTTT
>NA|NA|TRBJ1-1|TRBV7-9
CASSLRRAGTEAFF
TGTGCCAGCAGCTTGCGGCGCGCGGGCACTGAAGCTTTCTTT
>NA|NA|TRBJ1-1|TRBV5-4
CASSLDGKNTEAFF
TGTGCCAGCAGCTTGGACGGTAAAAACACTGAAGCTTTCTTT
>NA|TRBD1|TRBJ2-7|TRBV28
CASRLRGQGTDEQYF
TGTGCCAGCAGGTTACGAGGACAGGGTACCGACGAGCAGTACTTC
>NA|TRBD2|TRBJ2-3|TRBV7-2
CASSLDVQRGGTDTQYF
TGTGCCAGCAGCTTAGATGTCCAGCGGGGGGGCACAGATACGCAGTATTTT
>NA|NA|TRBJ1-3|TRBV7-8
CASSLASRRISGNTIYF
TGTGCCAGCAGCTTAGCCTCCCGTAGAATCTCTGGAAACACCATATATTTT
>NA|NA|TRBJ1-1|TRBV5-1
CASSEQGGAGTEAFF
TGCGCCAGCAGCGAACAAGGGGGGGCGGGGACTGAAGCTTTCTTT
>NA|TRBD2|TRBJ2-5|TRBV9
CASISDSLAGRIEETQYF
TGTGCCAGCATCAGTGACTCACTAGCGGGGAGGATCGAGGAGACCCAGTACTTC
>NA|NA|TRBJ2-3|TRBV13
CASSLSQDSRTDTQYF
TGTGCCAGCAGCCTATCCCAGGACAGTCGCACAGATACGCAGTATTTT